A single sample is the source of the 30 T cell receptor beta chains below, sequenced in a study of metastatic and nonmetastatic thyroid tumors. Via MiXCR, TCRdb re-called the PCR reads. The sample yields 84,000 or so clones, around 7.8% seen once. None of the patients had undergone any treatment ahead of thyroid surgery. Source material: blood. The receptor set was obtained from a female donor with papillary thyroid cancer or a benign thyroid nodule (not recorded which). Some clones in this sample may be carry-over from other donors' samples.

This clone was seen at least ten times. The CDR3 reads CASSLNPIGEQYF. CDR3 in DNA: TGTGCCAGCAGCTTAAACCCTATTGGCGAGCAGTACTTC. The rearrangement joins TRBV7-3 to TRBJ2-7, with D unclear. The CDR3 has 13 residues. The ends were cut back, 1 base at V and 6 bases at J, with 10 bases in the middle. The germline CDR1 and CDR2 sequences are SGHTA and FQGTGA. Full variable domain (rest looked up from reference TRBV7-3 and TRBJ2-7): GAGVSQTPSNKVTEKGKYVELRCDPISGHTALYWYRQSLGQGPEFLIYFQGTGAADDSGLPNDRFFAVRPEGSVSTLKIQRTERGDSAVYLCASSLNPIGEQYFGPGTRLTVT.

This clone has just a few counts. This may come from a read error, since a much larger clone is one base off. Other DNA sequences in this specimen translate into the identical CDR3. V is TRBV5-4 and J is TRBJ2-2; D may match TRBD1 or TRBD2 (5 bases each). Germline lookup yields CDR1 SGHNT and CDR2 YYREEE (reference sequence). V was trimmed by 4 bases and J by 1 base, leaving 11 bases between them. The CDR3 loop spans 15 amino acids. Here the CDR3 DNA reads TGTGCCAGCAGCCGCCGGGACCTGAACACCGGGGAGCTGTTTTTT. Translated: CASSRRDLNTGELFF. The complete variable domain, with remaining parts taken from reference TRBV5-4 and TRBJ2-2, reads ETGVTQSPTHLIKTRGQQVTLRCSSQSGHNTVSWYQQALGQGPQFIFQYYREEENGRGNFPPRFSGLQFPNYSSELNVNALELDDSALYLCASSRRDLNTGELFFGEGSRLTVL.

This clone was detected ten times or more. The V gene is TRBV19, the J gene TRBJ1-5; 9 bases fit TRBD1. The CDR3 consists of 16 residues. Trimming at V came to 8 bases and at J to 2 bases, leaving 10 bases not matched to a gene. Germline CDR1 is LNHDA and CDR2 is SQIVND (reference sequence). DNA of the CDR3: TGTGCCAGTTTTCCCTACAGGGGGCTGGGCAATCAGCCCCAGCATTTT. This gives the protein CASFPYRGLGNQPQHF.

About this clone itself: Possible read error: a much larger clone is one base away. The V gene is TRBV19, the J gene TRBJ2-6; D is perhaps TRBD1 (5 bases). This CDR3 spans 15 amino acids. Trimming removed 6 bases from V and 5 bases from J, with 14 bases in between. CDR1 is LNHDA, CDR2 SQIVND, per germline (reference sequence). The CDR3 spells CASREGAAWANVLTF. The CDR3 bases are TGTGCCAGTAGAGAAGGGGCGGCCTGGGCCAACGTCCTGACTTTC.

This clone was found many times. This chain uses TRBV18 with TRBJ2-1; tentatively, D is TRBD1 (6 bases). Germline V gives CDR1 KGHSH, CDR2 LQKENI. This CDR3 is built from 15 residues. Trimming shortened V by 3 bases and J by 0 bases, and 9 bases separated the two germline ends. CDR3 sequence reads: CASSPRDNSYNEQFF. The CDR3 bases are TGTGCCAGCTCACCTCGGGACAACTCCTACAATGAGCAGTTCTTC.

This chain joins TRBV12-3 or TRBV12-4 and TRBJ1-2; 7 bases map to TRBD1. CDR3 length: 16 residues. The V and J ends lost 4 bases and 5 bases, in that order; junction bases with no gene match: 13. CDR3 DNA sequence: TGTGCCAGCAGTTCAAACCGCGACAGGGACCCTTATGGCTACACCTTC. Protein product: CASSSNRDRDPYGYTF.

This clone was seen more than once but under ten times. CDR3 residues: CASTNGSPSYEQYF. In DNA, the CDR3 is TGTGCCAGCACCAACGGGAGCCCCTCCTACGAGCAGTACTTC. This chain uses TRBV3-1 with TRBJ2-7, with a weak D call TRBD2 (6 bases). V lost 7 bases and J lost 0, with 13 bases in between. Germline-derived CDR1 and CDR2 are LGHDT and YNNKEL (reference sequence). The CDR3 is 14 amino acids.

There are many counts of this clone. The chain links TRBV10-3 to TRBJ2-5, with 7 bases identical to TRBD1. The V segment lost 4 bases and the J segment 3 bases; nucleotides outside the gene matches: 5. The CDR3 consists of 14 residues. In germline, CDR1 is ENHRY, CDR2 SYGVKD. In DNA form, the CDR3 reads TGTGCCATCAGTGCGACAGGGACGGAAGAGACCCAGTACTTC. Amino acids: CAISATGTEETQYF.

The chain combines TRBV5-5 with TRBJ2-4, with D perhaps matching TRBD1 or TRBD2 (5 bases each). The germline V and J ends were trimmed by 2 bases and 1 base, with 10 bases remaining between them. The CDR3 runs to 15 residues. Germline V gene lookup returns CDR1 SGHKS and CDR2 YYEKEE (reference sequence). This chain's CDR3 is CASSLRGEAKNIQYF. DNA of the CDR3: TGTGCCAGCAGCTTAAGGGGAGAGGCCAAAAACATTCAGTACTTC.

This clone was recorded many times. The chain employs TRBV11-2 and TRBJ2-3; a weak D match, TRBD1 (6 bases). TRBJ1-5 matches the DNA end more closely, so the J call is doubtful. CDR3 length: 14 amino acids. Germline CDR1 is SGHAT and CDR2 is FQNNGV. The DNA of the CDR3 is TGTGCCAGCAGCTCATCATCAGGGGCAGATACGCAGCATTTT. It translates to CASSSSSGADTQHF.

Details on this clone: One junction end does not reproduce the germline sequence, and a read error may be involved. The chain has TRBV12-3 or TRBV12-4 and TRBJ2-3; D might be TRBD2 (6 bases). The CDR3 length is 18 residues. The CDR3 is CASRRGLLLTSNTDTQCF. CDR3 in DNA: TGTGCCAGCAGACGGGGACTTTTACTCACCTCTAACACAGATACGCAGTGTTTT.

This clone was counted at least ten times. CDR3 DNA sequence: TGTGCCAGCAGCCCGCACAGCGGCTCCTACGAGCAGTACTTC. It yields the protein CASSPHSGSYEQYF. The chain has TRBV9 and TRBJ2-7, with D tentatively TRBD2 (5 bases). Germline V gene lookup returns CDR1 SGDLS and CDR2 YYNGEE. V lost 4 bases, J lost 0 bases, and 11 bases lay in between. CDR3 length: 14 residues.

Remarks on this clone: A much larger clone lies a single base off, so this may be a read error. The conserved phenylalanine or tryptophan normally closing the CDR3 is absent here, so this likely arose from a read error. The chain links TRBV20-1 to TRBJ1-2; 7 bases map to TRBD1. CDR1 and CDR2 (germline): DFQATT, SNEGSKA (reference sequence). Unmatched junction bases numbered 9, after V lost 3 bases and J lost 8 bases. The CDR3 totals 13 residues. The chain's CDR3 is CSASIQGLGGYTL. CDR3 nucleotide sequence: TGCAGTGCTAGTATACAGGGGTTAGGAGGCTACACCCTC.

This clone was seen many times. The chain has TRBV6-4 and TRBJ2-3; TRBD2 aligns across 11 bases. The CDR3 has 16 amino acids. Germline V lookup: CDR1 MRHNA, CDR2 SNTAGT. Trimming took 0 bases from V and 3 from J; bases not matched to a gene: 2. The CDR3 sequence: CASSDSASGGTDTQYF. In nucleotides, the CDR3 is TGTGCCAGCAGTGACTCTGCTAGCGGGGGGACAGATACGCAGTATTTT.

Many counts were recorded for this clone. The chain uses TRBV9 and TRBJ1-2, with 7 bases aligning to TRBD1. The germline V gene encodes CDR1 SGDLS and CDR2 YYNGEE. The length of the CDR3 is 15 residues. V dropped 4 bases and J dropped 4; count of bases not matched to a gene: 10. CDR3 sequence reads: CASSSGTDVTYGYTF. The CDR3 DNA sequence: TGTGCCAGCAGCTCCGGGACAGACGTTACCTATGGCTACACCTTC.

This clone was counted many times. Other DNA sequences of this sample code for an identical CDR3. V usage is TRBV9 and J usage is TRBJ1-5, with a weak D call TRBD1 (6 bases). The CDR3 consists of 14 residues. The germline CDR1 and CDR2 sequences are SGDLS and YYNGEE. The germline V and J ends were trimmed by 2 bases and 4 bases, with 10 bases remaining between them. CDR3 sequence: CASSVGGGNQPQHF. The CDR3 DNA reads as TGTGCCAGCAGCGTTGGGGGCGGAAATCAGCCCCAGCATTTT.

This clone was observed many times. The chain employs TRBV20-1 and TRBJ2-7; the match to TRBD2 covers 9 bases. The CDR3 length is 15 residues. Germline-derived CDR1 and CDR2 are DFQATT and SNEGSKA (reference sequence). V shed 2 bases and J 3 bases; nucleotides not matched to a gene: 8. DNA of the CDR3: TGCAGTGCTAGACGGAGCGGGGGGCGGGACTACGAGCAGTACTTC. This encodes CSARRSGGRDYEQYF.

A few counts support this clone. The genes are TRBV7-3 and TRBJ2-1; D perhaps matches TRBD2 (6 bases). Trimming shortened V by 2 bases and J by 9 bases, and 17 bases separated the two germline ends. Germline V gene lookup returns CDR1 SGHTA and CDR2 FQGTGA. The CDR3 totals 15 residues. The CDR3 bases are TGTGCCAGCAGCTTATTTTCTGGGGACTTGGGTGAGCAGTTCTTC. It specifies CASSLFSGDLGEQFF.

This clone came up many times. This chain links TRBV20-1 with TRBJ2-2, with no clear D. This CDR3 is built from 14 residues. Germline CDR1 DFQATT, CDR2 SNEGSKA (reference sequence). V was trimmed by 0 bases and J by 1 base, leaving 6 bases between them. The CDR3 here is CSARDLGNTGELFF. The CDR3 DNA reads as TGCAGTGCTAGAGATCTGGGGAACACCGGGGAGCTGTTTTTT.

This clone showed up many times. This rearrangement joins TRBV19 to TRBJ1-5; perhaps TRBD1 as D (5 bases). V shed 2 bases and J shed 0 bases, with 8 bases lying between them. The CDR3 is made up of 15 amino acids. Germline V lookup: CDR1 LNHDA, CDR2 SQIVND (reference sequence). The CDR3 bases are TGTGCCAGTAGTATAACAGGTTTTAGCAATCAGCCCCAGCATTTT. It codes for CASSITGFSNQPQHF.

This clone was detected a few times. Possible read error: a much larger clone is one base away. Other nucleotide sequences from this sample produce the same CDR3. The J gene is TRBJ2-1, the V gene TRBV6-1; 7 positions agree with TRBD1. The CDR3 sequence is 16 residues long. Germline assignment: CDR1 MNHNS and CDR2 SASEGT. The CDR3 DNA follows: TGCGCCAGCAGCAATCCCGGGACAGTTGTCTACAATGAGCAGTTCTTC. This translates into CASSNPGTVVYNEQFF.

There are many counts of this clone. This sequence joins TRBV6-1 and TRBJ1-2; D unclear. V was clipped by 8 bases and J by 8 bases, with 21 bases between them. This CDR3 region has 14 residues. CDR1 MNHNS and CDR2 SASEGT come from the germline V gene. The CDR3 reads CASRSNGEFRGYTF. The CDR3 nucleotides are TGTGCCAGCCGAAGTAATGGGGAATTTCGCGGCTACACCTTC.

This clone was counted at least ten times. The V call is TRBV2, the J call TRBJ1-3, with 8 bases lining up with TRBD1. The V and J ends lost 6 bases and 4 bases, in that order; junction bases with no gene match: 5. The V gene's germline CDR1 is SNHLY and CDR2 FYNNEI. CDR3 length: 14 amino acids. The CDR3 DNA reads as TGTGCCAGCAGCGGACAGGGAAAGGGAAACACCATATATTTT. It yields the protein CASSGQGKGNTIYF.

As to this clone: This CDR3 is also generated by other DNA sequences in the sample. The CDR3 nucleotides are TGTGCCAGCAGCCAAGATCAATACGAGCAGTACTTC. Its protein is CASSQDQYEQYF. V and J are TRBV3-1 and TRBJ2-7, with no clear D. Germline lookup yields CDR1 LGHDT and CDR2 YNNKEL (reference sequence). Trimming removed 0 bases from V and 4 bases from J, with 4 bases in between. The CDR3 is 12 amino acids.

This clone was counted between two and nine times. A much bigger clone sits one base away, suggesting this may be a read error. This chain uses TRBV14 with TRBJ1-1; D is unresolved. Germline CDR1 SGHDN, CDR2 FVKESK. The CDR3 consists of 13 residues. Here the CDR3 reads CSSSSTVETEAFF. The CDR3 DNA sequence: TGTTCCAGCAGCTCCACGGTGGAAACTGAAGCTTTCTTT. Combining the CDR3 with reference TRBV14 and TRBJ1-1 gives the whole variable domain EAGVTQFPSHSVIEKGQTVTLRCDPISGHDNLYWYRRVMGKEIKFLLHFVKESKQDESGMPNNRFLAERTGGTYSTLKVQPAELEDSGVYFCSSSSTVETEAFFGQGTRLTVV.

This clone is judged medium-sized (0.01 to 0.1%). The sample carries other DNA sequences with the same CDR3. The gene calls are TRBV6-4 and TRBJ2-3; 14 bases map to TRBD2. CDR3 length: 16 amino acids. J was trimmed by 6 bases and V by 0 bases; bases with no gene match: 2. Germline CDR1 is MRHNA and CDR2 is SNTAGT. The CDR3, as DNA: TGTGCCAGCAGTGACTCGACTAGCGGGGGGGCCGATACGCAGTATTTT. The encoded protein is CASSDSTSGGADTQYF.

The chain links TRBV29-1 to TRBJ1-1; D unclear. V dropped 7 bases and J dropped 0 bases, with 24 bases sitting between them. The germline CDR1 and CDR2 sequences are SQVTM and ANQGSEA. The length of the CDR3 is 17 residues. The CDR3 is CSGTLGVPRFMNTEAFF. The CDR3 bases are TGCAGCGGTACACTCGGGGTTCCGCGGTTTATGAACACTGAAGCTTTCTTT.

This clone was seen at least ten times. CDR3 nucleotides: TGCGCCAGCAGCCCCTCGGGACCCAATTCACCCCTCCACTTT. Translation: CASSPSGPNSPLHF. The chain carries TRBV5-1 and TRBJ1-6; D is perhaps TRBD1 (5 bases). The CDR3 extends over 14 amino acids. Trimming took off 4 bases at V and 7 bases at J, with 12 bases between the two ends. CDR1 SGHRS and CDR2 YFSETQ come from the germline V gene. Full variable domain (remainder filled in from reference TRBV5-1 and TRBJ1-6): KAGVTQTPRYLIKTRGQQVTLSCSPISGHRSVSWYQQTPGQGLQFLFEYFSETQRNKGNFPGRFSGRQFSNSRSEMNVSTLELGDSALYLCASSPSGPNSPLHFGNGTRLTVT.

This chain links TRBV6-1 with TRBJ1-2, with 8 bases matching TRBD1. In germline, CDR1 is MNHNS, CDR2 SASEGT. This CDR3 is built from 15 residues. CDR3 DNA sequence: TGTGTCAGAGCAGGACAGGGAGCGGTTAACTATGGCTACACCTTC. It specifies CVRAGQGAVNYGYTF.

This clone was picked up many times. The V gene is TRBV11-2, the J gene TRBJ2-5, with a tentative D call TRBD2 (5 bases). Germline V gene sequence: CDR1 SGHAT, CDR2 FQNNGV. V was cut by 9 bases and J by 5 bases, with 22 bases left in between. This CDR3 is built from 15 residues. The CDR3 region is CASTPMVQSGETQYF. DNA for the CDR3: TGTGCCAGTACCCCAATGGTCCAATCGGGGGAGACCCAGTACTTC.